The TCR beta chain described here comes from a study of blood T cell repertoires in COVID-19. Adults between about 18 and 95 years of age took part from under 25 US areas. Cohorts were determined from participant-reported clinical history. Shortly before study entry, within 2 weeks, exposed participants had met a COVID-19 case. The table lists this clone with a count of one. Source study methods: From reference gene primer amplification, estimates of nucleated cell counts were derived. Using immunoSEQ multiplex PCR, the repertoire was profiled, and TCRdb retains in-frame clones only, with some absent. V and J calls and clone size are as listed in that table; D and trimming were resolved from the DNA. The sample lists fewer than 250,000 clones, 83% seen once, with about 5.3% in the top ten. Input material: PBMCs or T cells enriched from blood (not recorded which). The origin of this receptor is a woman in her forties or fifties who had been exposed to COVID-19.

Here the CDR3 DNA reads TGTGCCAGCAGCGTAATGAGCGGGGGGGCAGATACGCAGTATTTT. Its protein is CASSVMSGGADTQYF. V usage is TRBV9 and J usage is TRBJ2-3; TRBD2 agrees at 10 bases. Germline V gene lookup returns CDR1 SGDLS and CDR2 YYNGEE. The CDR3 length is 15 residues. After removal of 1 base from V and 4 bases from J, the junction contained 3 bases not matched to a gene.